This TCR beta chain derives from a study of beta chain features in type 1 diabetes. Trimming stripped 0 bases from V and 0 bases from J, with 3 bases between. Germline CDR1 is SGHDT and CDR2 is YYEEEE. The CDR3 contains 14 residues. Every isolated RNA sample was fully reverse transcribed, so sequencing captured expressed TCRB transcripts. Profiling relied on immunoSEQ multiplex PCR, and the TCRdb table lists in-frame clones only, not all of them. This table holds almost 350,000 clones, approximately 8% found once. A single heparinised draw of approximately 100 mL on average was taken per donor. Researchers reported sorting CD4+ naive, central memory, regulatory and stem cell-like memory cells via CD45RO/CCR7/CD25/CD127/CD95/CD27.

The chain is built from TRBV5-6 and TRBJ1-4; D is undetermined. Source material: central memory CD4+ T cells from blood. This TCR was recovered from a woman aged 18-29 years in good health. The DNA for the CDR3 is TGTGCCAGCAGCTTGGTATCAACTAATGAAAAACTGTTTTTT. It yields the protein CASSLVSTNEKLFF.